The 25 T cell receptor beta chains below all came from one sample that was sequenced in a study of T cell clonality in common variable immunodeficiency. This table comes from immunoSEQ multiplex PCR, and its TCRdb copy is limited to in-frame clones, with some not included. This sample comprises approximately 64,000 clones, none seen once only. The sequencing sample was made of peripheral blood mononuclear cells. The receptors here all came from a person aged 18-70 years in good health.

There are many counts of this clone. The read gets to within 3 residues of the CDR3 end, and the germline J gene fills in the rest. V usage is TRBV20-1 and J usage is TRBJ1-6, with 7 positions matching TRBD1. The V gene end was trimmed by 0 bases and the J gene end by 0 bases; junction bases not matched to a gene: 8. This CDR3 has 18 residues. CDR1 and CDR2 (germline): DFQATT, SNEGSKA (reference sequence). The CDR3 DNA, read in part, is TGCAGTGCTAGAGATATTGACAGGGCGAGCTCCTATAATTCACCC. Translation: CSARDIDRASSYNSP. The whole CDR3 protein is CSARDIDRASSYNSPLHF.

This clone was detected ten times or more. The read ends 3 residues before the CDR3 terminus; that terminus is restored from the germline J gene. The chain joins TRBV6-2 or TRBV6-3 to TRBJ1-1, with D maybe TRBD1 (5 bases). The CDR3 spans 14 residues. The germline V and J ends were trimmed by 1 base and 6 bases, with 12 bases remaining between them. Germline loops: CDR1 MNHEY, CDR2 SVGEGT. CDR3 region: CASSYWGRASEAFF. CDR3 DNA, as far as it was read: TGTGCCAGCAGTTACTGGGGCAGGGCCTCTGAA.

This clone was seen many times. The read terminates 3 residues before the CDR3 end, so the remaining end is supplied by the germline J gene. The rearrangement uses TRBV2 and TRBJ1-2, with D possibly matching TRBD1 (6 bases). The CDR3 has 14 amino acids. The V gene lost 3 bases and the J gene lost 2 bases, with 10 bases spanning the gap. Germline CDR1 SNHLY, CDR2 FYNNEI. Here the CDR3 reads CASSEGAANYGYTF. CDR3 DNA (partial): TGTGCCAGCAGTGAGGGGGCGGCAAACTATGGC.

This clone was recorded at least ten times. The read ends 3 residues before the CDR3 terminus; that terminus is restored from the germline J gene. The V and J genes are TRBV30 and TRBJ1-2, with TRBD1 identical over 7 bases. The CDR3 has 15 amino acids. Germline V gene sequence: CDR1 GTSNPN, CDR2 SVGIG (reference sequence). J lost 6 bases, V lost 4 bases, and 14 bases had no gene match. CDR3 bases read: TGTGCCTGGACTCCGACGGGGGCCGGGACAGATGGC. Translated, it gives CAWTPTGAGTDG. The full CDR3 protein is CAWTPTGAGTDGYTF.

Ten or more counts support this clone. The read ends 3 residues before the CDR3 terminus; that terminus is restored from the germline J gene. The chain carries TRBV19 and TRBJ2-7; D possibly corresponds to TRBD1 (5 bases). Deletions cut 3 bases from V and 3 bases from J, with 18 bases between. The CDR3 runs 16 residues. CDR1 LNHDA and CDR2 SQIVND come from the germline V gene (reference sequence). The sequenced part of the CDR3 DNA is TGTGCCAGTAGTATCTTGAGCTCAGTAGGGGTCTACGAG. Translation gives CASSILSSVGVYE. The entire CDR3 sequence reads CASSILSSVGVYEQYF.

This clone occurred many times. The read terminates 3 residues before the CDR3 end, so the remaining end is supplied by the germline J gene. The V call is TRBV7-6, the J call TRBJ1-3; unclear D gene. The germline V and J ends were trimmed by 1 base and 0 bases, with 13 bases remaining between them. CDR3 length: 17 residues. Germline V gene data show CDR1 as SGHVS and CDR2 as FNYEAQ. CDR3 DNA, as far as it was read: TGTGCCAGCAGCTTAGGGTCCACTGCAAGCTCTGGAAACACC. It is translated as CASSLGSTASSGNT. The whole CDR3 protein reads CASSLGSTASSGNTIYF.

The table lists this clone with many counts. The read ends 3 residues before the CDR3 terminus; that terminus is restored from the germline J gene. J is TRBJ1-1 and V is TRBV7-9; possible D gene TRBD1, 5 bases. The CDR3 runs 15 residues. The germline CDR1 and CDR2 sequences are SEHNR and FQNEAQ (reference sequence). This chain's CDR3 is CASSLALQGLVEAFF. The covered CDR3 bases are TGTGCCAGCAGCTTAGCGTTGCAGGGCTTAGTGGAA.

This clone was recorded many times. With the read ending 3 residues before the CDR3 end, the germline J gene is used to fill in that end. The chain uses TRBV7-9 and TRBJ2-7, with 8 bases lining up with TRBD2. Germline assignment: CDR1 SEHNR and CDR2 FQNEAQ (reference sequence). The CDR3 length is 14 residues. V was pared by 2 bases and J by 2 bases, with 2 bases of the junction left unmatched. CDR3 DNA (partial): TGTGCCAGCAGCTTAAGCGGGAGAACCTACGAG. This sequence encodes CASSLSGRTYE. The full CDR3 reads CASSLSGRTYEQYF.

The table lists this clone with many counts. The part of the CDR3 DNA that was read is TGTGCCAGCAGGGACACCTGGTCTGAA. Its translation is CASRDTWSE. The full CDR3 is CASRDTWSEAFF. The chain combines TRBV7-9 with TRBJ1-1, with a tentative D call TRBD1 (5 bases). The missing CDR3 end, 3 residues past where the read stops, is filled in from the germline J gene. Germline CDR1 SEHNR, CDR2 FQNEAQ (reference sequence). The CDR3 has 12 residues. Trimming removed 6 bases at V and 6 bases at J, with 11 bases between. The complete variable domain, with remaining parts taken from reference TRBV7-9 and TRBJ1-1, reads DTGVSQNPRHKITKRGQNVTFRCDPISEHNRLYWYRQTLGQGPEFLTYFQNEAQLEKSRLLSDRFSAERPKGSFSTLEIQRTEQGDSAMYLCASRDTWSEAFFGQGTRLTVV.

This clone was found many times. The read terminates 3 residues ahead of where the CDR3 ends, so the germline J gene completes it. This sequence joins TRBV30 and TRBJ1-1, with a weak D call TRBD1 (6 bases). The CDR3 is 15 residues long. Germline V lookup: CDR1 GTSNPN, CDR2 SVGIG (reference sequence). Trimming left V 7 bases short and J 2 bases short, with 20 bases between. The DNA read from the CDR3 is TGTGCCTCGAATCCTACCGTGGACAGAAACACTGAA. Its protein product is CASNPTVDRNTE. The whole CDR3 region reads CASNPTVDRNTEAFF.

This clone was counted many times. The read halts 3 residues ahead of the CDR3 end, with the missing end drawn from the germline J gene. This chain links TRBV2 with TRBJ2-5; D possibly matches TRBD1 or TRBD2 (6 bases each). This CDR3 is built from 15 residues. With 7 bases removed from V and 5 bases from J, the gap between germline ends came to 20 bases. Germline lookup yields CDR1 SNHLY and CDR2 FYNNEI. CDR3 residues: CASTGPGGGEETQYF. CDR3 DNA (partial): TGTGCCAGCACGGGTCCCGGAGGGGGTGAGGAGACC.

This clone was detected ten times or more. From the germline J gene comes the end of the CDR3, since the read stops 3 residues before it. This chain joins TRBV18 and TRBJ1-3; TRBD1 matches at 8 bases. Germline CDR1 reads KGHSH; CDR2 reads LQKENI. There are 14 residues in the CDR3. Trimming removed 6 bases from V and 4 bases from J; junction bases left unmatched: 5. CDR3 bases read: TGTGCCAGCTCCCAACAGGGGGTCGGAAACACC. Its translation is CASSQQGVGNT. The entire CDR3 reads CASSQQGVGNTIYF.

This clone was counted many times. The read halts 3 residues ahead of the CDR3 end, with the missing end drawn from the germline J gene. The V gene is TRBV7-8, the J gene TRBJ2-7; a possible D gene is TRBD2 (6 bases). CDR1 is SGHVS and CDR2 is FQNEAQ in the germline V gene. The CDR3 sequence is 15 residues long. V was shortened by 6 bases and J by 5 bases, with 20 bases between the two germline ends. The chain's CDR3 is CASREGGHPQDEQYF. Partial CDR3 DNA: TGTGCCAGCAGGGAGGGCGGGCACCCTCAGGACGAG. Filled out from reference TRBV7-8 and TRBJ2-7, the complete variable domain reads GAGVSQSPRYKVAKRGQDVALRCDPISGHVSLFWYQQALGQGPEFLTYFQNEAQLDKSGLPSDRFFAERPEGSVSTLKIQRTQQEDSAVYLCASREGGHPQDEQYFGPGTRLTVT.

This clone was seen at least ten times. Coverage ceases 3 residues before the CDR3 finishes, and the germline J gene fills in the end. This chain joins TRBV7-3 and TRBJ2-3; 10 nucleotides align to TRBD2. The CDR3 totals 18 residues. Trimming removed 1 base from V and 3 bases from J; junction bases left unmatched: 10. Germline V CDR1 and CDR2: SGHTA, FQGTGA. The chain's CDR3 is CASSLNSGGPHITDTQYF. The sequenced CDR3 bases are TGTGCCAGCAGCTTAAATAGCGGGGGGCCCCACATAACAGATACG.

About this clone itself: Read data end 3 residues before the CDR3 end; the end is taken from the germline J gene. The chain is built from TRBV11-1 and TRBJ2-3, with no clear D. CDR1 is SGHAT and CDR2 is FQDESV in the germline V gene (reference sequence). The germline V and J ends were trimmed by 3 bases and 4 bases, with 8 bases remaining between them. The CDR3 sequence is 13 residues long. The CDR3 is CASSFMFSDTQYF. Partial CDR3 DNA: TGTGCCAGCAGCTTTATGTTTTCAGATACG.

This clone was observed many times. Read coverage stops 3 residues before the CDR3 terminus; the germline J gene supplies the remainder. The chain recombines TRBV7-8 with TRBJ2-5; 8 bases fit TRBD1. Trimming at V came to 5 bases and at J to 3 bases, leaving 5 bases not matched to a gene. The germline gives CDR1 SGHVS, CDR2 FQNEAQ. The CDR3 extends over 14 amino acids. The CDR3 sequence: CASSRTGWEETQYF. The CDR3 DNA, read in part, is TGTGCCAGCAGCCGGACAGGGTGGGAAGAGACC.

This clone was observed a few times. The DNA ends 3 residues before the CDR3 does, and the rest of the CDR3 is filled in from the germline J gene. The chain carries TRBV2 and TRBJ2-3; maybe TRBD2 (6 bases). The V and J ends lost 6 bases and 2 bases respectively, with 15 bases between them. Germline V gives CDR1 SNHLY, CDR2 FYNNEI. CDR3 size: 15 residues. CDR3 DNA (partial): TGTGCCAGCAGGGAGACGGGACTGATCACAGATACG. Translated, it gives CASRETGLITDT. The whole CDR3 sequence is CASRETGLITDTQYF.

This clone was seen at least ten times. The CDR3 reads CASSARGGWDTQYF. The covered CDR3 bases are TGTGCCAGCTCCGCCCGGGGAGGGTGGGATACG. The rearrangement joins TRBV11-3 to TRBJ2-3; TRBD2 matches at 7 bases. Read sequence stops 3 residues before the CDR3 end, and the germline J gene provides the missing end. V lost 8 bases to trimming and J lost 6 bases; unmatched junction nucleotides: 11. Per germline, CDR1 SGHNT and CDR2 YENEEA. CDR3 length equals 14 residues.

Ten or more counts support this clone. The read terminates 3 residues before the CDR3 end, so the remaining end is supplied by the germline J gene. The chain links TRBV20-1 to TRBJ1-2, with a tentative D call TRBD1 (6 bases). This CDR3 spans 12 amino acids. With 7 bases removed from V and 4 bases from J, the gap between germline ends came to 13 bases. Germline V gene sequence: CDR1 DFQATT, CDR2 SNEGSKA (reference sequence). The covered CDR3 bases are TGCAGTGTTAGTCAGGGGCCCTATGGC. Translated, it gives CSVSQGPYG. The full CDR3 protein is CSVSQGPYGYTF.

This clone was picked up many times. The read terminates 3 residues ahead of where the CDR3 ends, so the germline J gene completes it. The chain uses TRBV29-1 and TRBJ2-4, with TRBD1 identical over 11 bases. Trimming took 7 bases from V and 0 from J; bases not matched to a gene: 8. CDR3 length: 16 amino acids. Germline V gene lookup returns CDR1 SQVTM and CDR2 ANQGSEA. CDR3 loop: CSAGTGGGLAKNIQYF. The sequenced part of the CDR3 DNA is TGCAGCGCCGGGACAGGGGGAGGTTTAGCCAAAAACATT.

At least ten counts were recorded for this clone. The read ends 3 residues shy of where the CDR3 ends; the end is completed using the germline J gene. J is TRBJ2-7 and V is TRBV20-1; possibly TRBD1 for D (6 bases). The ends were cut back, 1 base at V and 3 bases at J, with 13 bases in the middle. The CDR3 contains 14 residues. Germline V gene data show CDR1 as DFQATT and CDR2 as SNEGSKA (reference sequence). The DNA read from the CDR3 is TGCAGTGCTAGAGCCGTAAGGGGGTACTACGAG. Translating gives CSARAVRGYYE. The complete CDR3 protein is CSARAVRGYYEQYF.

In this sample, this clone turned up many times. The read finishes 3 residues shy of the CDR3 end, and the germline J gene is used to complete it. The rearrangement joins TRBV2 to TRBJ1-2; 10 bases are shared with TRBD1. Germline V gene sequence: CDR1 SNHLY, CDR2 FYNNEI. This CDR3 comprises 14 residues. V lost 8 bases to trimming and J lost 6 bases; unmatched junction nucleotides: 9. The CDR3 loop is CASEGQGVPDGYTF. Partial CDR3 DNA: TGTGCCAGCGAAGGACAGGGGGTCCCCGATGGC.

This clone came up many times. From the germline J gene comes the end of the CDR3, since the read stops 3 residues before it. This chain joins TRBV14 and TRBJ1-2; TRBD1 matches 7 bases. With V trimmed by 6 bases and J by 2 bases, 6 bases remained unmatched. CDR1 is SGHDN, CDR2 FVKESK, per germline. The CDR3 has 14 amino acids. Here the CDR3 reads CASRRTGSNYGYTF. The CDR3 DNA, read in part, is TGTGCCAGCAGGCGGACAGGCTCAAACTATGGC. The full variable domain, its missing parts supplied by reference TRBV14 and TRBJ1-2, is EAGVTQFPSHSVIEKGQTVTLRCDPISGHDNLYWYRRVMGKEIKFLLHFVKESKQDESGMPNNRFLAERTGGTYSTLKVQPAELEDSGVYFCASRRTGSNYGYTFGSGTRLTVV.

This clone has a count of ten or more. The chain's CDR3 is CASSLRTVSYEQYF. The covered CDR3 bases are TGTGCCAGCAGTTTAAGGACAGTATCCTACGAG. The chain combines TRBV12-3 or TRBV12-4 with TRBJ2-7, with a weak D call TRBD1 (6 bases). The read terminates 3 residues ahead of where the CDR3 ends, so the germline J gene completes it. V lost 2 bases and J lost 1, with 9 bases in between. The CDR3 is 14 residues long.

This clone has a count of ten or more. Read sequence stops 3 residues before the CDR3 end, and the germline J gene provides the missing end. The chain is built from TRBV30 and TRBJ2-1, with D hard to call. The CDR3 has 11 residues. V was shortened by 0 bases and J by 8 bases, with 5 bases between the two germline ends. The germline V gene encodes CDR1 GTSNPN and CDR2 SVGIG (reference sequence). The CDR3 region is CAWSVQHEQFF. The sequenced CDR3 bases are TGTGCCTGGAGTGTACAACATGAG. Full variable domain (remainder filled in from reference TRBV30 and TRBJ2-1): SQTIHQWPATLVQPVGSPLSLECTVEGTSNPNLYWYRQAAGRGLQLLFYSVGIGQISSEVPQNLSASRPQDRQFILSSKKLLLSDSGFYLCAWSVQHEQFFGPGTRLTVL.